The rows below give T cell receptor beta chains drawn from one sample of a study of blood T cells in healthy people across ages. TCRdb re-called the 5' RACE reads through MiXCR, storing one row per CDR3 protein. The table shows approximately 1.5 million distinct CDR3 sequences, with 40% to 45% occurring only once. What was sequenced was blood. The receptor source for this set is a woman between 18 and 30 years old in good health. CDR3s include the opening cysteine and the closing phenylalanine or tryptophan.

v_gene | CDR3aa
TRBV7-2 | CASSLAGTSGGAGELFF
TRBV4-3 | CASSLFDCNQPQHF
TRBV12-3/TRBV12-4 | CASRLGPGGNQPQHF
TRBV29-1 | CNTRQGGSHEQYF
TRBV9 | CASSVVERGDTDTQYF
TRBV3-1 | CASSQDWGGGTEAFF
TRBV20-1 | CSAQPGTAFYGYTF
TRBV29-1 | CSVVRQLGETQYF
TRBV5-1 | CASRLTGGFQETQYF
TRBV7-2 | CASRDRTNYGYTF
TRBV4-1 | CASSQQQGPSYEQYF
TRBV20-1 | CSARGDGNQPQHF
TRBV29-1 | CSVVGVGYEQYF
TRBV10-3 | CAIRQGLSYTF
TRBV6-2/TRBV6-3 | CASRRDVTYGMNTEAFF
TRBV29-1 | CSVLRLAGVGSSYEQYF
TRBV10-2 | CASSESLGGGYNEQFF
TRBV29-1 | CSVEGLAGGVHTDTQYF
TRBV24-1 | CATSDLGRTDTQYF
TRBV12-3/TRBV12-4 | CASSLWRYYNEQFF
TRBV4-2 | CASSQLGPAGSTGELFF
TRBV29-1 | CSVDRDRGLYIDTQYF
TRBV27 | CASAGTSDYNEQFF
TRBV15 | CATSRGGTLVSTNEKLFF
TRBV30 | CAWSVGRQTYEQYF
TRBV29-1 | CSCLDTGVGTEAFF
TRBV5-1 | CASSIYGTGFYERYF
TRBV7-3 | CASSLGRGQETQFF
TRBV7-8 | CASSIGTSGGNTQYF
TRBV4-3 | CASSHLGQGAGGYTF
TRBV5-5 | CASSLSRTGLLRGEAFF
TRBV4-3 | CASSQDVGIHGYTF
TRBV28 | CASSSLRRYRQETQYF
TRBV7-2 | CASSSSTGIYNEQYF
TRBV20-1 | CSAHLMGSGRLYDEQFF
TRBV27 | CASSLRRATYEQYF
TRBV28 | CASRQGALNNLKSTDTQYF
TRBV25-1 | CASSEGETSPQETQYF
TRBV20-1 | CSAPLKRPTDTQYF
TRBV4-3 | CASSQDVTGYTGELFF
TRBV5-1 | CASSTGLAGVSDTQYF
TRBV12-3/TRBV12-4 | CASSFTGKDGYTF
TRBV6-4 | CASSRLAGDTDTQYF
TRBV11-2 | CASSNRTVAKNIQYF
TRBV6-1 | CASTPVGSYNEQFF
TRBV5-1 | CASSFRGPKDYEQYF
TRBV28 | CASSDSREAFF
TRBV5-8 | CASSFGREVYNEQFF
TRBV7-2 | CASSPQIRQGVGYGYTF
TRBV28 | CASSAQGRTQYF
TRBV15 | CTTSRDHRGYGQYF
TRBV12-3/TRBV12-4 | CASSFRITSDTEAFF
TRBV12-3/TRBV12-4 | CASTWRETQYF
TRBV28 | CASKQLAYNEQFF